Listed here are 7 T cell receptor beta chains from one sample, sequenced in a study of blood T cell repertoires in COVID-19. The data were produced by immunoSEQ multiplex PCR, yet TCRdb's version contains in-frame clones alone and is incomplete. The table has more than 450,000 clones, roughly 87% seen once; the top ten hold 0.7%. Sequences were obtained from PBMCs or T cells enriched from blood (not recorded which). The receptor source for this set is a woman between 18 and 30 years old who had recovered from COVID-19.

The rearrangement joins TRBV20-1 to TRBJ1-2, with TRBD1 identical over 9 bases. There are 14 residues in the CDR3. The germline V gene encodes CDR1 DFQATT and CDR2 SNEGSKA (reference sequence). V lost 3 bases and J lost 4; bases outside the gene matches: 6. CDR3 sequence: CSASLGQGGYGYTF. Written as DNA, the CDR3 is TGCAGTGCTAGTTTGGGACAGGGTGGCTATGGCTACACCTTC.

This clone was observed a handful of times. The chain uses TRBV5-4 and TRBJ1-1; D unresolved. Germline assignment: CDR1 SGHNT and CDR2 YYREEE (reference sequence). V gave up 1 base and J gave up 7 bases, with 11 bases separating them. This CDR3 is built from 13 residues. The CDR3 coding sequence is TGTGCCAGCAGCTTGATGGGTGCGGGTGAAGCTTTCTTT. This encodes CASSLMGAGEAFF.

This rearrangement joins TRBV30 to TRBJ2-1, with D perhaps matching TRBD1 (6 bases). The length of the CDR3 is 14 residues. CDR1 and CDR2 from the germline V gene are GTSNPN and SVGIG (reference sequence). Trimming took 2 bases from V and 4 from J, leaving 12 bases between them. The CDR3 coding sequence is TGTGCCTGGAGTAAGGACAGCCTTTACAATGAGCAGTTCTTC. This sequence encodes CAWSKDSLYNEQFF.

With regard to this clone: This same CDR3 is encoded by further DNA sequences in the sample. V is TRBV18 and J is TRBJ1-2; D is unclear. The V gene's germline CDR1 is KGHSH and CDR2 LQKENI. The CDR3 sequence is 12 residues long. V lost 3 bases to trimming and J lost 6 bases, with 8 bases between them. The DNA of the CDR3 is TGTGCCAGCTCACCGGGCGGGGATGGCTACACCTTC. Protein: CASSPGGDGYTF.

The chain joins TRBV12-5 to TRBJ2-3, with 7 bases identical to TRBD2. CDR1 and CDR2 (germline): LGHNT, FRNRAP. The CDR3 sequence is 22 residues long. With V trimmed by 3 bases and J by 0 bases, 24 bases remained unmatched. DNA for the CDR3: TGTGCTAGTGGTTTCCTGGGAGGGGTAGTGTACGATAGAGGTTCTAGCACAGATACGCAGTATTTT. Its translation: CASGFLGGVVYDRGSSTDTQYF.

The V call is TRBV6-5, the J call TRBJ1-2, with TRBD1 matching over 11 bases. CDR3 length: 13 residues. Trimming removed 5 bases from V and 7 bases from J; junction bases left unmatched: 3. Germline CDR1 and CDR2: MNHEY and SVGAGI. CDR3 nucleotide sequence: TGTGCCAGCAGTCGCGGGACAGGGGGTGGCTACACCTTC. Translated, it gives CASSRGTGGGYTF.

The chain links TRBV30 to TRBJ2-3; TRBD1 agrees at 10 bases. V dropped 3 bases and J dropped 0; count of bases not matched to a gene: 6. Germline V gives CDR1 GTSNPN, CDR2 SVGIG (reference sequence). The CDR3 loop spans 16 amino acids. In DNA form, the CDR3 reads TGTGCCTGGAGGAGGGGGACAGGGGTGAGCACAGATACGCAGTATTTT. Translation: CAWRRGTGVSTDTQYF.